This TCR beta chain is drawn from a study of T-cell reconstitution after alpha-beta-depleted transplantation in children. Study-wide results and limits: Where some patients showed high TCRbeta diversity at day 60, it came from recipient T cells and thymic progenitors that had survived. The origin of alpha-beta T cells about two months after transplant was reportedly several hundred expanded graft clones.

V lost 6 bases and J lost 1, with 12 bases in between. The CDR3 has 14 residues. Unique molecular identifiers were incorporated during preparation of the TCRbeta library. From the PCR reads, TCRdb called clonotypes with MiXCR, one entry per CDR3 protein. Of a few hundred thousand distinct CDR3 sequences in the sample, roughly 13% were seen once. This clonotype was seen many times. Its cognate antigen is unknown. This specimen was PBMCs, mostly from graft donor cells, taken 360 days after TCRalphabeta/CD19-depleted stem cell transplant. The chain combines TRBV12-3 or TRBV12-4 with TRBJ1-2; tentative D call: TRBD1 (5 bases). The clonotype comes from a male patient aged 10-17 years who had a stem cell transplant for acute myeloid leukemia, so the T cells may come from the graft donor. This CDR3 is CASRRMGLNYGYTF. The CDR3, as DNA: TGTGCCAGCAGACGGATGGGACTTAACTATGGCTACACCTTC.